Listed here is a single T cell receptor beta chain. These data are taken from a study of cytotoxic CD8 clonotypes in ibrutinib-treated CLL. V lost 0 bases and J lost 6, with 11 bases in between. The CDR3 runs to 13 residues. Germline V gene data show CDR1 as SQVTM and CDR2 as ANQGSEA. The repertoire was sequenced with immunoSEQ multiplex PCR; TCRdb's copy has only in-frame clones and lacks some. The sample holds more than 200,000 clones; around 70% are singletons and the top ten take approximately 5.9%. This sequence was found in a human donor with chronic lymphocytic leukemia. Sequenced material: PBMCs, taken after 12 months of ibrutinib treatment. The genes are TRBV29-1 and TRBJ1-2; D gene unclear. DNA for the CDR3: TGCAGCGTTGAAGATAGGTTCCGCAATGGCTACACCTTC. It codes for CSVEDRFRNGYTF.